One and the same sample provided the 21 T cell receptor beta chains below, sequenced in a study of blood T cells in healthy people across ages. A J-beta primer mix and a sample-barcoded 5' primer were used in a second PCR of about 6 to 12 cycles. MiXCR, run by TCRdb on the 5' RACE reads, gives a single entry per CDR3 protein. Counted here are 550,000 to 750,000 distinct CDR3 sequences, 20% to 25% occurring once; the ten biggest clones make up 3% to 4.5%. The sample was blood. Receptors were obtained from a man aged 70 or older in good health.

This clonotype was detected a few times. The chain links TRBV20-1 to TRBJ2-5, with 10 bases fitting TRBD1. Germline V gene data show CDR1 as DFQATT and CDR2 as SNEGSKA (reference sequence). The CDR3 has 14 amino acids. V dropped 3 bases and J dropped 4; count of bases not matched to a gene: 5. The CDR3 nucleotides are TGCAGTGCTAGGGCGTGGGACAGGGGAGAGACCCAGTACTTC. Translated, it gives CSARAWDRGETQYF.

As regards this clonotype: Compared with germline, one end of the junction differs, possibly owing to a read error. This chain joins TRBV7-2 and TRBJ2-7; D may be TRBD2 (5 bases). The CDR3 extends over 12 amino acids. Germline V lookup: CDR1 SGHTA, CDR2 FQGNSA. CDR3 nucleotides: TGTGCCAGCAGCCTAGCTCGGGACGAGCAGTACTTC. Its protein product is CASSLARDEQYF.

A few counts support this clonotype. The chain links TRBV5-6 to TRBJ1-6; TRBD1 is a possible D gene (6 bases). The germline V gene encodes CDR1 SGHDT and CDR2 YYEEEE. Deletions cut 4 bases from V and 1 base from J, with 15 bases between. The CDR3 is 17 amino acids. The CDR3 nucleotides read TGTGCCAGCAGCCCGGAGGGGGGCGGTTCCTATAATTCACCCCTCCACTTT. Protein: CASSPEGGGSYNSPLHF.

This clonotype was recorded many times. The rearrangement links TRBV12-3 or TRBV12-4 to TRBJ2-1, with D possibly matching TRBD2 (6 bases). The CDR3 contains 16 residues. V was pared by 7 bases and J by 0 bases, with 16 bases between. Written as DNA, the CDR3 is TGTGCCAGCAAAACGAAGGGCGGGATCTCCTACAATGAGCAGTTCTTC. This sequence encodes CASKTKGGISYNEQFF.

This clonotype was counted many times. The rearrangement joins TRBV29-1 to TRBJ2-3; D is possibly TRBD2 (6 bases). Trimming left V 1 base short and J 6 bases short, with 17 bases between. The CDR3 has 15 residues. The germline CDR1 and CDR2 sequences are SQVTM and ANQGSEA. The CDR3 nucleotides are TGCAGCGTTGAAGCCGGGTCCCTAGCGAGTGATACGCAGTATTTT. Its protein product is CSVEAGSLASDTQYF.

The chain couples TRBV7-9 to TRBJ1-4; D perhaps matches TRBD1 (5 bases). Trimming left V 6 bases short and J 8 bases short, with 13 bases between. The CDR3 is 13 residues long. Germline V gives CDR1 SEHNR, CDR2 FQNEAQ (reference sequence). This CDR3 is CASRATVGEKLFF. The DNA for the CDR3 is TGTGCCAGCAGGGCGACAGTAGGGGAAAAACTGTTTTTT.

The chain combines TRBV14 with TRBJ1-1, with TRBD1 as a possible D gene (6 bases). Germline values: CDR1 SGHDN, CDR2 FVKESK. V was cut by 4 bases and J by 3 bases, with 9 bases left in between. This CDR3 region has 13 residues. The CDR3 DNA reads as TGTGCCAGCAGCCCGGGACATTACACTGAAGCTTTCTTT. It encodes CASSPGHYTEAFF.

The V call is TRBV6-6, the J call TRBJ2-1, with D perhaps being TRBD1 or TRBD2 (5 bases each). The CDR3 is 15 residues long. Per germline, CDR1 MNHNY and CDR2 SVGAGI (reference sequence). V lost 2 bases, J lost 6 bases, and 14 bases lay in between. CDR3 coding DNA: TGTGCCAGCAGTTACCTTGGACACGGAGGCAATGAGCAGTTCTTC. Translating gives CASSYLGHGGNEQFF.

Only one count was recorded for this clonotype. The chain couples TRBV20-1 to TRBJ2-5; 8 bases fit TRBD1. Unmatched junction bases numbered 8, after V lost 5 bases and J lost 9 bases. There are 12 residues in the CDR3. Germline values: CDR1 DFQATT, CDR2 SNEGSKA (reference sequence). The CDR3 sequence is CSAGTGPVAQYF. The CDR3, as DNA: TGCAGTGCTGGGACAGGACCAGTGGCCCAGTACTTC.

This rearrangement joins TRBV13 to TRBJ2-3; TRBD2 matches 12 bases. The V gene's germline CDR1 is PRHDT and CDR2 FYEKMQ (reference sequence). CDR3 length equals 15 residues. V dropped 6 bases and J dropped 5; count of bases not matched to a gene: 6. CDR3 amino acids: CASRRLAGAIDTQYF. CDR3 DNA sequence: TGTGCCAGCAGAAGACTAGCGGGAGCTATAGATACGCAGTATTTT. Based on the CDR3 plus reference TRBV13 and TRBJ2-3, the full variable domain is AAGVIQSPRHLIKEKRETATLKCYPIPRHDTVYWYQQGPGQDPQFLISFYEKMQSDKGSIPDRFSAQQFSDYHSELNMSSLELGDSALYFCASRRLAGAIDTQYFGPGTRLTVL.

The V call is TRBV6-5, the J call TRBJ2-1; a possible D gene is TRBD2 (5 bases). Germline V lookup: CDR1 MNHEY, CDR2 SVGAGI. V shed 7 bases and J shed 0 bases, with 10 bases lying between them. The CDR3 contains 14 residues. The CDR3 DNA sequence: TGTGCCAGCACCAAGAGGGACTCCTACAATGAGCAGTTCTTC. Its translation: CASTKRDSYNEQFF.

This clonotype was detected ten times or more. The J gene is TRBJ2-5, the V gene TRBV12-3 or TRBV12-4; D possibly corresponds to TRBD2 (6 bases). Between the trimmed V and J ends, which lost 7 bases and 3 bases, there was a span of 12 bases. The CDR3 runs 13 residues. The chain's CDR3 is CASKRDFEETQYF. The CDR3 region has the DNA TGTGCCAGCAAACGGGACTTTGAAGAGACCCAGTACTTC.

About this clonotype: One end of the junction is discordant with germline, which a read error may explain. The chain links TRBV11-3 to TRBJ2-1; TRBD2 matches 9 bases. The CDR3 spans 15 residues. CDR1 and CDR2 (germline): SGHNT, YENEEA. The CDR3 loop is CAGSDGSGRTNEQFF. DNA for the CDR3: TGTGCCGGCAGCGACGGGAGCGGGAGGACGAATGAGCAGTTCTTC.

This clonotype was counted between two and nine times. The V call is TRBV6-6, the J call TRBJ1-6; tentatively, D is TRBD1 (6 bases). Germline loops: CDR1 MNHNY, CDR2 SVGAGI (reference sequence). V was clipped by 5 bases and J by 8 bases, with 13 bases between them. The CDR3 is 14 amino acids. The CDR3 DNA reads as TGTGCCAGCAGTGCGCAGGGGCCAGATTCACCCCTCCACTTT. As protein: CASSAQGPDSPLHF.

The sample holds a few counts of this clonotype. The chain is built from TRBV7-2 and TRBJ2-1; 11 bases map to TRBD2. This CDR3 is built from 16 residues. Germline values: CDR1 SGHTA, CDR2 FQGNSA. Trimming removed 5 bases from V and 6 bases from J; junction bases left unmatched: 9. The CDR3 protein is CASSPTLAGGGNEQFF. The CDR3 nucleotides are TGTGCCAGCAGCCCGACCCTAGCGGGAGGTGGCAATGAGCAGTTCTTC.

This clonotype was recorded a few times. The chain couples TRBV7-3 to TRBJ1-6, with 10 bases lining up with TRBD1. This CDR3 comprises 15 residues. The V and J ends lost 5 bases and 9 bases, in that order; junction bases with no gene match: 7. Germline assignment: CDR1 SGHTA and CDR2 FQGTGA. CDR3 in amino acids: CASSATGGVGSPLHF. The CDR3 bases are TGTGCCAGCAGCGCGACAGGGGGCGTAGGTTCACCCCTCCACTTT.

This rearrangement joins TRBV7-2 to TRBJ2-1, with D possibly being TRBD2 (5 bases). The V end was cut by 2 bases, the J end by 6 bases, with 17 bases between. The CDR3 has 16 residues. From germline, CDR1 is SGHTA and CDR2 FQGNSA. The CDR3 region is CASSLSRLAGINEQFF. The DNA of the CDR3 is TGTGCCAGCAGCTTAAGTAGGCTAGCCGGCATCAATGAGCAGTTCTTC.

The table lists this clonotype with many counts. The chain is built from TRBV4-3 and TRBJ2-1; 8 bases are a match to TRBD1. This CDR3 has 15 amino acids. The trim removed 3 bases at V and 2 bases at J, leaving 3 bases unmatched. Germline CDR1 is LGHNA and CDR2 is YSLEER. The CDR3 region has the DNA TGCGCCAGCAGCCAGGACAGGGCGACCTACAATGAGCAGTTCTTC. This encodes CASSQDRATYNEQFF.

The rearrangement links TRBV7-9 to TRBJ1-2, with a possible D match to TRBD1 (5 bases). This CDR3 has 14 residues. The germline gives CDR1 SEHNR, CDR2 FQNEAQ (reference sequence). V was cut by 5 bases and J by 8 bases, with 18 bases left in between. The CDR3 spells CASSNQGSPRGYTF. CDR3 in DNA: TGTGCCAGCAGCAACCAGGGCTCTCCTAGGGGCTACACCTTC.

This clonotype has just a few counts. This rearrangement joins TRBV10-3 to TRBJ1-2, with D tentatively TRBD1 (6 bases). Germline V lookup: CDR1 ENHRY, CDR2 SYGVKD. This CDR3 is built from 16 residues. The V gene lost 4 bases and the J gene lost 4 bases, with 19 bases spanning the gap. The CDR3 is CAISVGGHTNGYGYTF. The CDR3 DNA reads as TGTGCCATCAGTGTCGGGGGACACACCAATGGCTATGGCTACACCTTC.

CDR3 coding DNA: TGTGCCACCAGTCGTCGGACAGATTCCTACAATGAGCAGTTCTTC. This gives the protein CATSRRTDSYNEQFF. The chain uses TRBV24-1 and TRBJ2-1; possibly TRBD1 for D (6 bases). V was shortened by 6 bases and J by 1 base, with 12 bases between the two germline ends. Germline V gives CDR1 KGHDR, CDR2 SFDVKD. The CDR3 consists of 15 residues.